The clone carrying this TCR beta chain was counted ten times or more. V shed 2 bases and J 5 bases; nucleotides not matched to a gene: 3. Germline CDR1 and CDR2: MNHNY and SVGAGI (reference sequence). The CDR3 runs 13 residues. The entry originates in a study of early T cells in non-severe SARS-CoV-2 infection. Using its own MiXCR run on the 5' RACE reads, TCRdb lists one record per CDR3 protein. This sample yields about 28,000 distinct CDR3 sequences, of which about 6% are seen a single time; approximately 23% belongs to the top ten. The sequence derives from an adult who was a healthcare worker with PCR-confirmed SARS-CoV-2 infection or an uninfected control (not recorded which). Sequencing was done on a sample of whole blood. The chain joins TRBV6-6 to TRBJ2-7; 7 bases are a match to TRBD1. The CDR3 coding sequence is TGTGCCAGCAGTTACACAGGGGTCCACGAGCAGTACTTC. It is translated as CASSYTGVHEQYF.